One and the same sample provided the 14 T cell receptor beta chains below, sequenced in a study of shared clonotypes between healthy human individuals. In the naive CD8 group, cells lacked CD45RO and were positively selected for CCR7, so terminally differentiated effector memory CD45RA+ cells were left out. The protocol was immunoSEQ multiplex PCR, while the TCRdb copy is restricted to in-frame clones and leaves out a portion. The sample lists roughly 2,000,000 clones, roughly 95% occurring once. The sample comprised naive CD8+ T cells sorted from blood. These receptors were obtained from a man aged 18 to 35 in good health.

The gene calls are TRBV2 and TRBJ2-2; D gene ambiguous. V was clipped by 3 bases and J by 12 bases, with 11 bases between them. The CDR3 spans 12 residues. Germline CDR1 SNHLY, CDR2 FYNNEI. The DNA for the CDR3 is TGTGCCAGCAGTGACGGGTTGTGGAAGCTGTTTTTT. Protein sequence: CASSDGLWKLFF.

V and J are TRBV11-2 and TRBJ2-1; 10 bases line up with TRBD2. This CDR3 comprises 17 residues. Looked up from germline, CDR1 is SGHAT and CDR2 is FQNNGV. V shed 2 bases and J 4 bases; nucleotides not matched to a gene: 8. This CDR3 reads CASSLLAGEIPYNEQFF. DNA for the CDR3: TGTGCCAGCAGCTTACTAGCGGGAGAAATCCCTTACAATGAGCAGTTCTTC. The full variable domain, its missing parts supplied by reference TRBV11-2 and TRBJ2-1, is EAGVAQSPRYKIIEKRQSVAFWCNPISGHATLYWYQQILGQGPKLLIQFQNNGVVDDSQLPKDRFSAERLKGVDSTLKIQPAKLEDSAVYLCASSLLAGEIPYNEQFFGPGTRLTVL.

The genes are TRBV6-6 and TRBJ2-7; the match to TRBD2 covers 7 bases. The CDR3 spans 15 residues. Germline V lookup: CDR1 MNHNY, CDR2 SVGAGI (reference sequence). With 4 bases clipped from V and 0 bases from J, the junction kept 6 bases outside the gene matches. CDR3 region: CASSSIRGVSYEQYF. The CDR3 nucleotides read TGTGCCAGCAGTTCCATCCGGGGGGTCTCCTACGAGCAGTACTTC.

This clone appeared once. The rearrangement links TRBV19 to TRBJ2-5; the match to TRBD2 covers 10 bases. CDR3 length equals 16 residues. The ends lost 10 bases at V and 7 bases at J; junction bases unmatched: 18. Germline V gene data show CDR1 as LNHDA and CDR2 as SQIVND (reference sequence). This chain's CDR3 is CATEATSGFDGGTQYF. The CDR3 coding sequence is TGTGCCACCGAGGCGACTAGCGGGTTTGATGGGGGGACCCAGTACTTC.

The V call is TRBV19, the J call TRBJ2-7; D is perhaps TRBD1 or TRBD2 (5 bases each). There are 16 residues in the CDR3. The V gene lost 4 bases and the J gene lost 0 bases, with 16 bases spanning the gap. Germline values: CDR1 LNHDA, CDR2 SQIVND (reference sequence). In nucleotides, the CDR3 is TGTGCCAGTAGTACCCTGGGGGACGGCAGCTCCTACGAGCAGTACTTC. This encodes CASSTLGDGSSYEQYF.

This chain joins TRBV21-1 and TRBJ1-1. TRBV21-1 is flagged as a pseudogene. The length of the CDR3 is 15 residues. The CDR3 sequence is CASSSWTEKNTEAFF. The DNA of the CDR3 is TGTGCCAGCAGCAGTTGGACGGAGAAGAACACTGAAGCTTTCTTT.

The sample holds one count of this clone. The chain is built from TRBV27 and TRBJ2-1; D not certain. The V gene lost 3 bases and the J gene lost 1 base, with 10 bases spanning the gap. The CDR3 is 15 residues long. Germline V gene lookup returns CDR1 MNHEY and CDR2 SMNVEV (reference sequence). This CDR3 reads CASSLTALSYNEQFF. CDR3 DNA: TGTGCCAGCAGTTTGACTGCCTTATCCTACAATGAGCAGTTCTTC.

The V gene is TRBV7-9, the J gene TRBJ2-2; tentatively, D is TRBD2 (7 bases). Trimming took off 4 bases at V and 4 bases at J, with 16 bases between the two ends. This CDR3 has 16 residues. The germline V gene has CDR1 SEHNR and CDR2 FQNEAQ (reference sequence). CDR3 nucleotide sequence: TGTGCCAGCAGCTCCGAGGAGGGGGGGACCACCGGGGAGCTGTTTTTT. The encoded protein is CASSSEEGGTTGELFF.

The genes are TRBV5-6 and TRBJ2-6; the D gene is possibly TRBD2 (5 bases). This CDR3 contains 16 residues. CDR1 SGHDT and CDR2 YYEEEE come from the germline V gene. With 4 bases removed from V and 3 bases from J, the gap between germline ends came to 14 bases. The DNA of the CDR3 is TGTGCCAGCAGCCCCGAGGGTATGGGTGGGGCCAACGTCCTGACTTTC. Translating it yields CASSPEGMGGANVLTF. Complete variable domain (other parts from reference TRBV5-6 and TRBJ2-6): DAGVTQSPTHLIKTRGQQVTLRCSPKSGHDTVSWYQQALGQGPQFIFQYYEEEERQRGNFPDRFSGHQFPNYSSELNVNALLLGDSALYLCASSPEGMGGANVLTFGAGSRLTVL.

This chain connects TRBV7-9 to TRBJ2-7, with D hard to call. The CDR3 has 12 residues. Germline CDR1 is SEHNR and CDR2 is FQNEAQ (reference sequence). The V end lost 4 bases, the J end lost 6 bases, and 10 bases lay between the germline ends. CDR3 protein: CASSYGLAEQYF. The CDR3 nucleotides are TGTGCCAGCAGCTATGGGCTCGCCGAGCAGTACTTC.

For this clone: At one of its ends the junction is not consistent with the germline gene, which may arise from a read error. The rearrangement links TRBV7-7 to TRBJ2-1; TRBD2 might be the D (5 bases). Germline loops: CDR1 SSHAT, CDR2 FNYEAQ (reference sequence). CDR3 length equals 16 residues. The CDR3 nucleotides are TGTGCTAGCAGCCCACTCCGAGAGGGCCGAGGCAATGAGCAGTTCTTC. Protein sequence: CASSPLREGRGNEQFF.

This chain uses TRBV27 with TRBJ2-7; 7 nucleotides agree with TRBD1. The junction had 12 bases not matched to a gene; V was cut back by 5 bases and J by 2 bases. The germline V gene encodes CDR1 MNHEY and CDR2 SMNVEV (reference sequence). The CDR3 totals 16 residues. The CDR3 spells CASSGSRGQVPYEQYF. CDR3 nucleotides: TGTGCCAGCAGTGGGTCCCGCGGACAGGTTCCCTACGAGCAGTACTTC.

The V call is TRBV5-1, the J call TRBJ2-7; TRBD1 agrees at 7 bases. V dropped 3 bases and J dropped 3; count of bases not matched to a gene: 6. The CDR3 sequence is 14 residues long. Looked up from germline, CDR1 is SGHRS and CDR2 is YFSETQ. CDR3 loop: CASSYPGTDYEQYF. In DNA form, the CDR3 reads TGCGCCAGCAGCTACCCCGGGACAGACTACGAGCAGTACTTC.

J is TRBJ2-7 and V is TRBV14; 8 nucleotides match TRBD1. The CDR3 is 13 residues long. J lost 2 bases, V lost 5 bases, and 2 bases had no gene match. Looked up from germline, CDR1 is SGHDN and CDR2 is FVKESK. In nucleotides, the CDR3 is TGTGCCAGCAGCTGGGGACAGGCCTACGAGCAGTACTTC. Translation gives CASSWGQAYEQYF.